This T cell receptor (beta chain) was captured in a study of blood T cells in healthy people across ages. A second PCR, run for about 7 to 11 cycles, used a sample-barcoded 5' primer plus a J-beta primer mix. TCRdb processed the 5' RACE reads anew with MiXCR; each CDR3 protein has one entry. The sample gives 650,000 to 800,000 distinct CDR3 sequences, 52% of which show up once; roughly 12% is in the top ten. Details on this clonotype: Its specificity is not known.

Each donor supplied around 9.9 milliliters of peripheral blood. Per sample, extraction of total RNA gave at least 5.5 micrograms in every case. Trimming left V 4 bases short and J 0 bases short, with 12 bases between. The CDR3 has 15 residues. The study's findings and limits: TCR beta diversity per million T cells fell roughly linearly with age. Researchers report that TCR beta diversity correlated strongly with naive T cell percentage.

This receptor was taken from a woman older than 75 in good health. Sequencing used blood. The V gene is TRBV12-3 or TRBV12-4, the J gene TRBJ1-1, with a weak D call TRBD1 (6 bases). The CDR3 region is CASSSLGQLNTEAFF. CDR3 in DNA: TGTGCCAGCAGTTCACTTGGACAGTTGAACACTGAAGCTTTCTTT.